This T cell receptor (beta chain) was sequenced for a study of tumor-infiltrating lymphocytes in primary liver carcinoma. Germline DNA was extracted alongside blood RNA, which was obtained from unsorted whole blood. Trimming took 1 base from V and 2 from J, leaving 10 bases between them. The CDR3 loop spans 15 amino acids. From germline, CDR1 is LGHNT and CDR2 FRNRAP. cDNA specific to TCR beta was made from approximately 0.55 ug of total RNA, with a constant-region primer employed for priming. ARM-PCR was slightly modified, and three nested multiplex PCR rounds with it gave rise to the TCR beta libraries. With TRBV1-TRBV30 forward primers and a C-beta reverse primer, the first two PCR rounds were run for approximately 10 cycles each. TCRdb re-analysed the multiplex PCR reads in MiXCR, keeping a single row per CDR3 protein. The sample has a few hundred thousand distinct CDR3 sequences, nearly 60% seen once; the top ten hold about 17%.

This clonotype is medium-sized by share. Sequencing used peripheral blood. This TCR came from a woman aged 30 to 39 with primary liver carcinoma and hepatitis B virus infection. V is TRBV12-5 and J is TRBJ2-3; the D gene is possibly TRBD2 (6 bases). Written as DNA, the CDR3 is TGTGCTAGTGGTTTGGATAGCGGAAACACAGATACGCAGTATTTT. Translated, it gives CASGLDSGNTDTQYF.